Listed here are 9 T cell receptor beta chains from one sample, sequenced in a study of T-cell reconstitution after alpha-beta-depleted transplantation in children. Unique molecular identifiers were used in preparing the TCRbeta library. TCRdb reanalysed the PCR reads using MiXCR and keeps one entry per CDR3 protein. The sample yields about 230,000 distinct CDR3 sequences, 12% seen once. The sample here was PBMCs from the stem cell graft donor, taken from the stem cell graft. These receptor sequences come from a human donor who donated a stem cell graft to a child with acute lymphoblastic leukemia.

This clonotype has ten or more counts. The chain combines TRBV11-2 with TRBJ2-3; 7 nucleotides align to TRBD2. Germline-derived CDR1 and CDR2 are SGHAT and FQNNGV. The CDR3 contains 17 residues. The ends lost 0 bases at V and 0 bases at J; junction bases unmatched: 6. CDR3 region: CASSLEWLAVSTDTQYF. As DNA, the CDR3 is TGTGCCAGCAGCTTAGAATGGCTAGCGGTTAGCACAGATACGCAGTATTTT. Filled out from reference TRBV11-2 and TRBJ2-3, the complete variable domain reads EAGVAQSPRYKIIEKRQSVAFWCNPISGHATLYWYQQILGQGPKLLIQFQNNGVVDDSQLPKDRFSAERLKGVDSTLKIQPAKLEDSAVYLCASSLEWLAVSTDTQYFGPGTRLTVL.

The chain carries TRBV18 and TRBJ1-1; 11 nucleotides align to TRBD1. The CDR3 is 15 amino acids. Germline CDR1 and CDR2: KGHSH and LQKENI. Trimming took 0 bases from V and 4 from J; bases not matched to a gene: 1. The CDR3 is CASSPPGQGGTEAFF. CDR3 nucleotides: TGTGCCAGCTCACCACCGGGACAGGGGGGCACTGAAGCTTTCTTT.

This clonotype was picked up many times. A junction boundary mismatches the germline segment, possibly from a read error. The chain joins TRBV20-1 to TRBJ2-3; 8 nucleotides line up with TRBD2. Per the germline V gene, CDR1 is DFQATT and CDR2 is SNEGSKA (reference sequence). This CDR3 is built from 12 residues. CDR3 sequence reads: CSASSRLAGFHF. Written as DNA, the CDR3 is TGCAGTGCTAGTTCAAGGCTAGCGGGTTTTCATTTT.

This clonotype was counted many times. V is TRBV10-3 and J is TRBJ1-1; 10 bases align to TRBD1. After removal of 6 bases from V and 11 bases from J, the junction contained 12 bases not matched to a gene. CDR3 length: 14 residues. Germline V gives CDR1 ENHRY, CDR2 SYGVKD. CDR3 bases: TGTGCCATCAGCAGACAGGGGGCAACGGGCGATGCTTTCTTT. Amino acids: CAISRQGATGDAFF.

This clonotype occurred many times. This chain connects TRBV5-1 to TRBJ2-2; 9 bases line up with TRBD1. V lost 4 bases and J lost 1; bases outside the gene matches: 2. Looked up from germline, CDR1 is SGHRS and CDR2 is YFSETQ. The CDR3 is 15 amino acids. CDR3 sequence (DNA): TGCGCCAGCAGCCAGGACAGGGGGAACACCGGGGAGCTGTTTTTT. It translates to CASSQDRGNTGELFF.

This clonotype was recorded many times. CDR3 bases: TGTGCCAGCAGGGGAGGTGCTAGCGGGAGACCCTACGAGCAGTACTTC. Translation gives CASRGGASGRPYEQYF. The chain combines TRBV27 with TRBJ2-7, with 10 positions matching TRBD2. CDR1 and CDR2 from the germline V gene are MNHEY and SMNVEV (reference sequence). The CDR3 has 16 amino acids. Losses at the gene ends were 6 bases for V and 2 bases for J; bases not matched to a gene: 10.

This clonotype was seen at least ten times. V and J are TRBV5-1 and TRBJ2-4, with 7 bases that match TRBD2. The CDR3 covers 14 residues. CDR1 is SGHRS and CDR2 is YFSETQ in the germline V gene. With V trimmed by 2 bases and J by 5 bases, 4 bases remained unmatched. The CDR3 DNA sequence: TGCGCCAGCAGCTTCTCTAGCGGCCAAAACATTCAGTACTTC. This gives the protein CASSFSSGQNIQYF.

This clonotype was detected many times. The chain employs TRBV15 and TRBJ2-2; 12 bases line up with TRBD2. Germline CDR1 reads LNHNV; CDR2 reads YYDKDF (reference sequence). The CDR3 consists of 16 residues. Trimming cost V 3 bases and J 6 bases; bases outside gene matches: 5. CDR3 sequence: CATSSGLAGLAGELFF. Here the CDR3 DNA reads TGTGCCACCAGCAGTGGACTAGCGGGACTCGCCGGGGAGCTGTTTTTT. Full variable domain (remainder filled in from reference TRBV15 and TRBJ2-2): DAMVIQNPRYQVTQFGKPVTLSCSQTLNHNVMYWYQQKSSQAPKLLFHYYDKDFNNEADTPDNFQSRRPNTSFCFLDIRSPGLGDTAMYLCATSSGLAGLAGELFFGEGSRLTVL.

This clonotype was seen many times. This chain connects TRBV7-2 to TRBJ1-3; 9 bases are a match to TRBD1. Germline V gives CDR1 SGHTA, CDR2 FQGNSA. The CDR3 runs to 15 residues. After removal of 2 bases from V and 3 bases from J, the junction contained 2 bases not matched to a gene. The CDR3 loop is CASSLTGGNGNTIYF. CDR3 sequence (DNA): TGTGCCAGCAGCTTAACAGGGGGCAATGGAAACACCATATATTTT.